The 3 T cell receptor beta chains given below trace back to one sample, sequenced in a study of T-cell reconstitution after alpha-beta-depleted transplantation in children. Unique molecular identifiers were incorporated into the prepared TCRbeta library. TCRdb recomputed calls from the PCR reads with MiXCR, one row per CDR3 protein. Among 360,000 or so distinct CDR3 sequences listed, around 21% were seen once. The sample consisted of PBMCs from the stem cell graft donor, taken from the stem cell graft. The receptors were gathered from a human donor who donated a stem cell graft to a child with acute myeloid leukemia.

This clonotype was seen only a few times. The rearrangement uses TRBV7-2 and TRBJ2-1; 13 positions agree with TRBD2. J was trimmed by 5 bases and V by 5 bases; bases with no gene match: 6. This CDR3 spans 16 amino acids. Germline CDR1 and CDR2: SGHTA and FQGNSA. The chain's CDR3 is CASSQGLAGRHNEQFF. CDR3 DNA sequence: TGTGCCAGCAGCCAGGGACTAGCGGGGAGACACAATGAGCAGTTCTTC. Using reference TRBV7-2 and TRBJ2-1 for the parts outside the CDR3, the full variable domain is GAGVSQSPSNKVTEKGKDVELRCDPISGHTALYWYRQSLGQGLEFLIYFQGNSAPDKSGLPSDRFSAERTGGSVSTLTIQRTQQEDSAVYLCASSQGLAGRHNEQFFGPGTRLTVL.

The chain carries TRBV4-3 and TRBJ2-1, with 7 bases fitting TRBD2. Germline-derived CDR1 and CDR2 are LGHNA and YSLEER. CDR3 length: 17 residues. The V and J ends lost 3 bases and 7 bases, in that order; junction bases with no gene match: 15. CDR3 DNA sequence: TGCGCCAGCAGCCACCCATCTAGCGGTCCTTTACGAAATGAGCAGTTCTTC. Translating gives CASSHPSSGPLRNEQFF.

This clonotype was detected ten times or more. The rearrangement links TRBV20-1 to TRBJ2-5, with 11 bases fitting TRBD2. V was pared by 3 bases and J by 4 bases, with 4 bases of the junction left unmatched. Germline V gene sequence: CDR1 DFQATT, CDR2 SNEGSKA (reference sequence). CDR3 length equals 14 residues. CDR3 in DNA: TGCAGTGCTAGGGGGGGACTAGCGGTAGAGACCCAGTACTTC. Its translation is CSARGGLAVETQYF.